This T cell receptor (beta chain) was identified during a study of OX40 agonist ivuxolimab in advanced cancers. For the study at large: Under the entry rules, prior anti-PD-1, anti-PD-L1 or anti-CTLA-4 therapy was allowed, and roughly 41% had some.

TCRdb keeps only in-frame clones here, not all; method: immunoSEQ multiplex PCR. This sample carries fewer than 100,000 clones, roughly 84% of them seen once, and the ten largest clones take around 6.5%. The origin of this receptor is an adult with an advanced solid tumor such as melanoma, head and neck, liver or kidney cancer. The starting material was CD4+ or CD8+ T cells sorted from blood, obtained in a trial of the OX40 agonist ivuxolimab.

The CDR3 DNA sequence: TGTGCCAGCAGCCAGGAATGGGACCTTGCGGGCTACACCTTC. It encodes CASSQEWDLAGYTF. V and J are TRBV9 and TRBJ1-2; D is possibly TRBD1 (5 bases). Trimming stripped 4 bases from V and 8 bases from J, with 18 bases between. CDR3 length equals 14 residues. CDR1 SGDLS and CDR2 YYNGEE come from the germline V gene.